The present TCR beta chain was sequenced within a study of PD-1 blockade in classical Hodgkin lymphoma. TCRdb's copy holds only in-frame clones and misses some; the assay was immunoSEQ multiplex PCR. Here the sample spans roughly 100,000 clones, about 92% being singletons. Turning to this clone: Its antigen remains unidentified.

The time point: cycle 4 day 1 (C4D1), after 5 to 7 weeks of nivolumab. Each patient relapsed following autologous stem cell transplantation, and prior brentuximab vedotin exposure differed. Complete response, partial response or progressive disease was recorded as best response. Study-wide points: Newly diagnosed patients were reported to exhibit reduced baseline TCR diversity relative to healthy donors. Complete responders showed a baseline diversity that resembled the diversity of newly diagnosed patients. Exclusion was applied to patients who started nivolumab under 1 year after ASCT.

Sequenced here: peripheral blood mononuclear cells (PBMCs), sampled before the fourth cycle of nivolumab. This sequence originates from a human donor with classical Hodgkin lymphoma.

The CDR3 bases are TGTGCCAGCAAAGCAGCGGGAGTCTCCTACAATGAGCAGTTCTTC. Residues: CASKAAGVSYNEQFF. The chain employs TRBV27 and TRBJ2-1; 8 bases align to TRBD2. With 7 bases clipped from V and 0 bases from J, the junction kept 5 bases outside the gene matches. This CDR3 comprises 15 residues. The germline CDR1 and CDR2 sequences are MNHEY and SMNVEV (reference sequence).